This T cell receptor beta chain was captured in a study of blood T cell repertoires in COVID-19. As for the study in general: Collection of acute and convalescent COVID-19 samples took place in the United States, Italy and Spain. T cells, B-cell-depleted T cells, or PBMCs supplied cDNA or gDNA.

Original processing notes: Cell counts per sample came from amplifying reference gene primers. TCRdb keeps only in-frame clones here, not all; method: immunoSEQ multiplex PCR. V, J and clone size derive from that table, while D and trimming were established from the DNA sequence. The sample holds around 95,000 clones, 90% to 95% seen once. The CDR3 length is 16 residues. Germline V gives CDR1 SGHDN, CDR2 FVKESK. Trimming took 4 bases from V and 0 from J; bases not matched to a gene: 5. The chain couples TRBV14 to TRBJ2-3, with TRBD1 identical over 9 bases. The source of this sequence is a man in his forties or fifties with active COVID-19. The specimen sequenced was peripheral blood. This CDR3 reads CASSPGTGTSTDTQYF. The CDR3 DNA reads as TGTGCCAGCAGCCCCGGGACAGGGACAAGCACAGATACGCAGTATTTT.